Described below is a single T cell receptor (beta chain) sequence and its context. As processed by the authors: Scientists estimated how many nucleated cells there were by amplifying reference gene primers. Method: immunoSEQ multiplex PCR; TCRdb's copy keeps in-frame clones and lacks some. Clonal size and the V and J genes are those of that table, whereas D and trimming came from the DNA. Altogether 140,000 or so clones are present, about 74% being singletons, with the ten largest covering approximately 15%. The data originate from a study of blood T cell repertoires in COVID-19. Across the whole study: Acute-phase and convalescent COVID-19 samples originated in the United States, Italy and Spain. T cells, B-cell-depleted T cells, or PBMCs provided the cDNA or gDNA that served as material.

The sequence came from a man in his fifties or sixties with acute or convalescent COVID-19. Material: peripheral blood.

The CDR3 loop reads CARSPRERANNSPLHF. The CDR3 nucleotides read TGTGCCAGAAGCCCCCGGGAGAGGGCAAATAATTCACCCCTCCACTTT. The rearrangement links TRBV5-3 to TRBJ1-6; D is unresolved. TRBV5-3 is an open reading frame whose function is uncertain. The V end lost 4 bases, the J end lost 5 bases, and 16 bases lay between the germline ends. The CDR3 consists of 16 residues.